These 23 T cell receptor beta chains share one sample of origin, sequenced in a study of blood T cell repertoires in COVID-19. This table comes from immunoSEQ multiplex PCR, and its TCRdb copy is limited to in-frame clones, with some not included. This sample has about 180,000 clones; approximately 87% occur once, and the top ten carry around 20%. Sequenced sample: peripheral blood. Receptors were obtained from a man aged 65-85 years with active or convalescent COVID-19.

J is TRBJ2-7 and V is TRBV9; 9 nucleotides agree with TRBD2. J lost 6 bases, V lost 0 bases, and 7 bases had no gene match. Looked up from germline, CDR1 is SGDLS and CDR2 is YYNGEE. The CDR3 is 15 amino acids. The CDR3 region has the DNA TGTGCCAGCAGCGTAGGTGGTAGCGGGGGTTCCGAGCAGTACTTC. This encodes CASSVGGSGGSEQYF.

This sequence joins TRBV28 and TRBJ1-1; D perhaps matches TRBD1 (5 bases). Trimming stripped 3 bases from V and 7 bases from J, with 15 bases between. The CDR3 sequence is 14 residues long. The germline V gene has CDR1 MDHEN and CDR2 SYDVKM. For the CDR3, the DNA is TGTGCCAGCAGTTTGGAGGCAAGGAGGGGTGAAGCTTTCTTT. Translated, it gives CASSLEARRGEAFF.

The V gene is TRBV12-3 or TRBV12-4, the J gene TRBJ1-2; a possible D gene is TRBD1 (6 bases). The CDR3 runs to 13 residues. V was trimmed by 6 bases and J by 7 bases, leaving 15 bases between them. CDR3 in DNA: TGTGCCAGCAGGGACAGTGCCCGGGGTGGCTACACCTTC. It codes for CASRDSARGGYTF.

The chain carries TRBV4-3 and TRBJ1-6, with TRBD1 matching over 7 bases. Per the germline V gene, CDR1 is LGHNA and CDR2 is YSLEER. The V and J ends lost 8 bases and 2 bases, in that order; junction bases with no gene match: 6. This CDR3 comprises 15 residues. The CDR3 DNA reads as TGCGCCAGCTCCCCCGGGACAGCCTATAATTCACCCCTCCACTTT. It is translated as CASSPGTAYNSPLHF.

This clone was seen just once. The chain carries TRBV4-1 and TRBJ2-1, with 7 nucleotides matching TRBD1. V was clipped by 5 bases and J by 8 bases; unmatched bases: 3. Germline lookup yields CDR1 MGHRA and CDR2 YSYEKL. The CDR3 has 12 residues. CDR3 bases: TGCGCCAGCAGCGAACAGGGGTATGAGCAGTTCTTC. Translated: CASSEQGYEQFF.

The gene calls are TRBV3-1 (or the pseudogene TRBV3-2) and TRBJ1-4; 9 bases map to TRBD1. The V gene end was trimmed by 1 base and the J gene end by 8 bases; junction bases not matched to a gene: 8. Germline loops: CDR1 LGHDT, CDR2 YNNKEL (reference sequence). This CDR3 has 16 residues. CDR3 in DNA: TGTGCCAGCAGCCAAGGTGGGGACAGGGCAGGCGAAAAACTGTTTTTT. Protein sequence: CASSQGGDRAGEKLFF.

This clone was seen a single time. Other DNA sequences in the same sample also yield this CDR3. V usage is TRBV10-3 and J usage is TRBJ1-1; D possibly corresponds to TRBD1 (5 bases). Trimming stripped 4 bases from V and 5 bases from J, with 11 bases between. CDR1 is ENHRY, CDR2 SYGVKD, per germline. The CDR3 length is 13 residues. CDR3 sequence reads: CAISVRGNTEAFF. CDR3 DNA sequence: TGTGCCATCAGTGTTCGGGGGAATACTGAAGCTTTCTTT.

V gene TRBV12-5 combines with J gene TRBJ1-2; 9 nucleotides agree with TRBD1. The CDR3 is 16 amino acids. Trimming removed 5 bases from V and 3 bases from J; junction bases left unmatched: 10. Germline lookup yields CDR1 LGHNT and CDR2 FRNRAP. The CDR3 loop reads CASGTTGTGRDYGYTF. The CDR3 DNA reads TGTGCTAGTGGTACCACTGGGACAGGGAGAGACTATGGCTACACCTTC.

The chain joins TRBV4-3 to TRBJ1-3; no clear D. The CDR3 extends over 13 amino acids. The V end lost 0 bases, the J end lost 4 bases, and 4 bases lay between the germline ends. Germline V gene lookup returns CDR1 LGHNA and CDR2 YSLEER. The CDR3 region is CASSQEEGNTIYF. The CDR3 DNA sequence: TGCGCCAGCAGCCAAGAAGAGGGAAACACCATATATTTT.

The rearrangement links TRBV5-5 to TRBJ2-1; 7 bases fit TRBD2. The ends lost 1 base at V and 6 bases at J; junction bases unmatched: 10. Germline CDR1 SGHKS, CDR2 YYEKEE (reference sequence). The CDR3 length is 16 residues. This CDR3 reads CASSLPRLASSNEQFF. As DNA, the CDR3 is TGTGCCAGCAGCTTGCCCCGACTAGCCAGTAGCAATGAGCAGTTCTTC.

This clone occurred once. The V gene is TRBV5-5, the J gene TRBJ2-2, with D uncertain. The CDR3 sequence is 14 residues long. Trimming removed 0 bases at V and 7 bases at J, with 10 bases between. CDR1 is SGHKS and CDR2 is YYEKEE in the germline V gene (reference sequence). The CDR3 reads CASSLVSSIGELFF. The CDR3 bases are TGTGCCAGCAGCTTGGTCTCAAGCATCGGGGAGCTGTTTTTT.

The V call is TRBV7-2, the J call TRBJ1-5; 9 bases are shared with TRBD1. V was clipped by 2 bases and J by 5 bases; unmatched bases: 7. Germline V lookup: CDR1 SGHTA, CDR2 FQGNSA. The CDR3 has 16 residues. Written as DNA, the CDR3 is TGTGCCAGCAGCTTAAGGGGACAGGGTTTCCATCAGCCCCAGCATTTT. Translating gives CASSLRGQGFHQPQHF. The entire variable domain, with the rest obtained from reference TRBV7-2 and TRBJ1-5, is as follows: GAGVSQSPSNKVTEKGKDVELRCDPISGHTALYWYRQSLGQGLEFLIYFQGNSAPDKSGLPSDRFSAERTGGSVSTLTIQRTQQEDSAVYLCASSLRGQGFHQPQHFGDGTRLSIL.

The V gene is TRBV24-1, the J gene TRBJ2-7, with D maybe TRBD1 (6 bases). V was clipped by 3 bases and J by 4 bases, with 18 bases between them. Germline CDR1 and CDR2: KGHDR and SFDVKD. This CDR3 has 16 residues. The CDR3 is CATSDRLRDTHYEQYF. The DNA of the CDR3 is TGTGCCACCAGTGATCGGCTCCGGGACACCCATTACGAGCAGTACTTC.

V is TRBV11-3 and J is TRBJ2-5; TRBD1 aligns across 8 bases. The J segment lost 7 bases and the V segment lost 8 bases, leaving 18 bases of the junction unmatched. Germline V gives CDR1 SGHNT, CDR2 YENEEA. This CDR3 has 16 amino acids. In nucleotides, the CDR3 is TGTGCCAGCGGGCTAACCGGGACAGGCCTTTCGGGGACCCAGTACTTC. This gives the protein CASGLTGTGLSGTQYF. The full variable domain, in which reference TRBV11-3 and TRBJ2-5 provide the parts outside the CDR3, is EAGVVQSPRYKIIEKKQPVAFWCNPISGHNTLYWYLQNLGQGPELLIRYENEEAVDDSQLPKDRFSAERLKGVDSTLKIQPAELGDSAVYLCASGLTGTGLSGTQYFGPGTRLLVL.

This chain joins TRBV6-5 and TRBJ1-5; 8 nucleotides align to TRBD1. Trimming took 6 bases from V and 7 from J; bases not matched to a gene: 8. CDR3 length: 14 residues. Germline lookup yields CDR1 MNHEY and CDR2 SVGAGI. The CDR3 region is CASSPGQGRQPQHF. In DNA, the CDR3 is TGTGCCAGCAGCCCAGGACAGGGACGCCAGCCCCAGCATTTT.

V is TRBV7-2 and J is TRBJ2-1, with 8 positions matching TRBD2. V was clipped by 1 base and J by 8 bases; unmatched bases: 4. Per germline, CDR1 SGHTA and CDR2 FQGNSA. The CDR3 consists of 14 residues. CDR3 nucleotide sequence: TGTGCCAGCAGCTTAGGGCGGGGGGTGGATGAGCAGTTCTTC. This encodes CASSLGRGVDEQFF. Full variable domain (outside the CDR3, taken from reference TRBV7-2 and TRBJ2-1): GAGVSQSPSNKVTEKGKDVELRCDPISGHTALYWYRQSLGQGLEFLIYFQGNSAPDKSGLPSDRFSAERTGGSVSTLTIQRTQQEDSAVYLCASSLGRGVDEQFFGPGTRLTVL.

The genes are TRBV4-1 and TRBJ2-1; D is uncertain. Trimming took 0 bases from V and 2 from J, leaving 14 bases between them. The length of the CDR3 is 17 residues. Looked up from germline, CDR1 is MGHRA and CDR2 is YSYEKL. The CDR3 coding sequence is TGCGCCAGCAGCCAAGATATTAGACGAGACACCTACAATGAGCAGTTCTTC. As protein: CASSQDIRRDTYNEQFF.

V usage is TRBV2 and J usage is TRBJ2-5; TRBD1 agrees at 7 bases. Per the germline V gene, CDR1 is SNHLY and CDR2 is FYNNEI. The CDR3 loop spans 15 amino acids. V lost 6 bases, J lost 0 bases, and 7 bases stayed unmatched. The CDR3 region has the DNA TGTGCCAGCAGGGAGACAGGGATGGACCAAGAGACCCAGTACTTC. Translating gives CASRETGMDQETQYF.

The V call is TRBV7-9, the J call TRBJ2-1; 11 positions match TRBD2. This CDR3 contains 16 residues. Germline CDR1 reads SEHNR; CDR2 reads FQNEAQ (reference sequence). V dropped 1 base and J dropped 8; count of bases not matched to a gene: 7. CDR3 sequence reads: CASSLGLAGPTDEQFF. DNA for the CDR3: TGTGCCAGCAGCTTAGGACTAGCGGGGCCAACCGATGAGCAGTTCTTC.

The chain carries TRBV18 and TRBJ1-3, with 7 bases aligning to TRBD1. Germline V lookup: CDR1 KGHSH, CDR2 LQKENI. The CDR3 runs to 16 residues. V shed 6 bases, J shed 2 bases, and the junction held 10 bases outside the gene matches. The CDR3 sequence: CASSPNTGTAGNTIYF. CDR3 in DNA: TGTGCCAGCTCGCCCAACACCGGGACAGCTGGAAACACCATATATTTT.

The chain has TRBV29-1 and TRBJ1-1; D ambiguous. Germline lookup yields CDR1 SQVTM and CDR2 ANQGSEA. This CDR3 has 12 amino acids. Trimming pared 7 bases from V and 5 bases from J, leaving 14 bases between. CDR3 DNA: TGCAGCGCCCAGAGATGGGAGACTGAAGCTTTCTTT. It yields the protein CSAQRWETEAFF.

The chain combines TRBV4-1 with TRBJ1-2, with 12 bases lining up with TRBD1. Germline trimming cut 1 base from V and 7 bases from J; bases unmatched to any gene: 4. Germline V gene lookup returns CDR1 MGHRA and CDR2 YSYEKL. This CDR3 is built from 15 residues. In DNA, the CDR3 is TGCGCCAGCAGCCAAGCAGGGACAGGGGGCTCTGGCTACACCTTC. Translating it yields CASSQAGTGGSGYTF.

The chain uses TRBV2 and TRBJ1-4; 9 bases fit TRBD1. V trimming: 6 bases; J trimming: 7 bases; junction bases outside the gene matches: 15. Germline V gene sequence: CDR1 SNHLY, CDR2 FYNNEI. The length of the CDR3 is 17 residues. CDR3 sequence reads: CASRVTGGRRSAEKLFF. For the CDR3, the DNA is TGTGCCAGCAGGGTGACAGGGGGTAGGCGCTCGGCTGAAAAACTGTTTTTT.